The text below deals with one TCR beta chain. Its antigen is undetermined. Using immunoSEQ multiplex PCR, the repertoire was profiled, and TCRdb retains in-frame clones only, with some absent. In the table there are about 140,000 clones, around 90% of which are singletons. This CDR3 region has 16 residues. V was trimmed by 0 bases and J by 1 base, leaving 13 bases between them. Germline assignment: CDR1 SGHRS and CDR2 YFSETQ. The sample belongs to a study of T cell responses to AZD1222 COVID-19 vaccine. Study overall: Pooled together were second doses at about 4 or about 12 weeks.

Overall study results and limits: Vaccination with two AZD1222 doses was followed by a rise in Spike-specific TCR breadth and depth. At baseline, just six or seven AZD1222 recipients tested seropositive.

This rearrangement joins TRBV5-1 to TRBJ2-5, with D possibly matching TRBD2 (7 bases). The sequencing used peripheral blood, collected on day 0 of AZD1222 vaccination. This TCR was recovered from an adult in good health. The CDR3 bases are TGCGCCAGCAGCTTGGCACAGGGAGGGGGCCAAGAGACCCAGTACTTC. Its translation is CASSLAQGGGQETQYF.